This TCR beta chain is drawn from a study of T cells in Graves' hyperthyroidism and ophthalmopathy (dated by TCRdb to 2018 to 2020). Broadly, across the study: Peripheral blood was sampled at the time of initial diagnosis, prior to any treatment. An independent validation cohort of some 18 hyperthyroidism patients and approximately 15 patients who later progressed to ophthalmopathy tested prospective prediction of ophthalmopathy. The study also compared thyroid tissue and blood T-cell repertoires from a handful of Graves' hyperthyroidism patients. The 75 to 100 discovery patients were randomly split 7:3 into training and test sets. A discovery cohort of fewer than 110 patients, roughly 45 with Graves' ophthalmopathy and about 58 with stable Graves' hyperthyroidism, was used to find distinguishing TCR V-J signatures. Once sampling was done, hyperthyroidism patients were given methimazole at a starting dose of 30 mg daily, whereas ophthalmopathy patients were given high-dose intravenous methylprednisolone. TCR Vbeta CDR3 sequencing of 120 to 150 peripheral blood samples (around 45 ophthalmopathy, 75 hyperthyroidism and 17 progressor patients) is reported in the paper. The investigation overall reported the following: No statistical method was used to set the sample size in advance, and investigators knew the group allocation. Ophthalmopathy was separated from stable hyperthyroidism by a 13 V-J signature model, with 85% to 90% sensitivity and 81% to 82% specificity obtained in cross-validation and 80%/75% obtained in testing. Most expanded thyroid clonotypes (frequency above 0.001) were also detected in blood, suggesting blood repertoires may reflect thyroid immune responses. In validation, the model predicted progression to ophthalmopathy with over 60% sensitivity and approximately 74% specificity, a median of about 6 months before onset.

From V the trimming removes 3 bases and from J it removes 4 bases, while the gene matches leave 6 bases of the junction unaccounted for. From the cysteine up to the phenylalanine, the CDR3 has a length of 14 residues. Of the read, only the CDR3 DNA is kept; its 42 bases are in frame from base 1. The germline V gene (reference sequence) supplies CDR1 SEHNR and CDR2 FQNEAQ. Stable Graves' hyperthyroidism was defined as no progression to ophthalmopathy during 18 months of follow-up. The hyperthyroidism patients were between 18 and 65 years old and newly diagnosed, with a disease duration of less than 2 months. Exclusion was applied to patients with uncontrolled infections, other autoimmune diseases, pregnancy or lactation. Clinical symptoms, serum thyroxine and TRAb, thyroid ultrasound, and orbital computed tomography formed the basis for the diagnoses. Ficoll-Paque density gradient centrifugation was used to isolate PBMCs from 9.5 to 10 ml of fresh peripheral blood. Total RNA was extracted with Trizol reagent, and quality was checked on an Agilent 2100 Bioanalyzer.

In this sample, this clonotype turned up many times. Its antigen remains unidentified. Base qualities were left out, and no much larger clone turns up one base away. The TCR beta CDR3 regions were amplified from the RNA transcripts. A first-round RT-PCR of the TCR CDR3 used the HTBI primer set with the Qiagen OneStep RT-PCR kit. Libraries were constructed in a second round of multiplex PCR, after which size selection and purification were carried out. Paired-end sequencing of the libraries was performed with 100 bp reads on an Illumina HiSeq2000. As for how the authors treated the data: SOAPnuke was used to process the raw data, throwing out any read that contained adapters or uncalled bases, had a mean Phred below 15, or lacked an exact constant-primer or identifier match. High-quality paired reads were merged using COPE v1.2.5, and each unique nucleotide sequence was defined as a clonotype. MiTCR v1.1 was used to align the clonotypes against IMGT TRBV, TRBD and TRBJ reference segments. Only V-J combinations with frequency above 0.0001, covering 99% to 99.2% of repertoires, were analysed. The TCS score was defined as the ratio of F50 (clonal expansion) to E x V (chaos), calculated using BLOSUM62-based TCRdist between CDR3 peptides within each V-J. Welch's t-statistics and random forest reduced 450 to 600 V-J features to under 15, which were used in a naive Bayes classifier (R e1071). The public reads were quality trimmed at Q25 with fastp and then assembled into clones with MiXCR by TCRdb, keeping productive beta chains. Merged by CDR3 protein, the rows form single entries marked with the most common genes and DNA. The V and J calls come from TCRdb's annotation, not from the publication. The sample contains around 440,000 distinct CDR3 sequences, less than 20% of them found a single time. Around 7.7% of the sample comes from the top ten.

The receptor's source is a woman aged 18-30 years with Graves' hyperthyroidism. Source material: blood. The sequence joins TRBV7-9 to TRBJ2-7; 7 bases in the middle match TRBD2. CDR3 sequence: CASSLGGGPYEQYF. The nucleotide sequence reads as follows: TGTGCCAGCAGCTTGGGGGGAGGGCCTTACGAGCAGTACTTC.